These 4 T cell receptor beta chains were all obtained from the same sample, sequenced in a study of T cells in Graves' hyperthyroidism and ophthalmopathy. RNA transcripts served as the template for amplifying TCR beta CDR3 regions. First-round RT-PCR targeting the TCR CDR3 was performed with the HTBI primer set. TCRdb redid the calling of the multiplex PCR reads with MiXCR, one entry per CDR3 protein. This table has hundreds of thousands of distinct CDR3 sequences, roughly 21% appearing once. Sequences were obtained from blood. Source of these receptors: a man aged 40-50 years with Graves' ophthalmopathy.

This clonotype was found many times. V is TRBV12-3 or TRBV12-4 and J is TRBJ2-7, with D perhaps TRBD1 (7 bases). The ends were cut back, 6 bases at V and 0 bases at J, with 15 bases in the middle. The CDR3 loop spans 15 amino acids. The CDR3 DNA reads as TGTGCCAGCAGCATACGCGGGACAGACTCCTACGAGCAGTACTTC. Protein: CASSIRGTDSYEQYF.

The V and J genes are TRBV12-5 and TRBJ2-7; the match to TRBD2 covers 10 bases. V shed 4 bases and J 2 bases; nucleotides not matched to a gene: 2. CDR1 is LGHNT, CDR2 FRNRAP, per germline. The CDR3 loop spans 14 amino acids. As DNA, the CDR3 is TGTGCTAGTGGTTCAGCGGGGGGGCCCTACGAGCAGTACTTC. It specifies CASGSAGGPYEQYF. Full variable domain (outside the CDR3, taken from reference TRBV12-5 and TRBJ2-7): DARVTQTPRHKVTEMGQEVTMRCQPILGHNTVFWYRQTMMQGLELLAYFRNRAPLDDSGMPKDRFSAEMPDATLATLKIQPSEPRDSAVYFCASGSAGGPYEQYFGPGTRLTVT.

This clonotype was counted only a few times. This sequence joins TRBV5-5 and TRBJ2-7; tentatively, D is TRBD1 (5 bases). CDR1 and CDR2 (germline): SGHKS, YYEKEE (reference sequence). V was shortened by 2 bases and J by 5 bases, with 11 bases between the two germline ends. CDR3 length equals 13 residues. The CDR3 bases are TGTGCCAGCAGCTTCCCCAGGGTCGACGAGCAGTACTTC. Encoded protein: CASSFPRVDEQYF.

The sample holds many counts of this clonotype. J is TRBJ2-5 and V is TRBV7-8; TRBD2 matches 13 bases. Losses at the gene ends were 4 bases for V and 5 bases for J; bases not matched to a gene: 4. Germline V gene lookup returns CDR1 SGHVS and CDR2 FQNEAQ. The CDR3 has 15 residues. CDR3 in DNA: TGTGCCAGCAGCTGGGGACTAGCGGGGAGGGAGACCCAGTACTTC. As protein: CASSWGLAGRETQYF.